This is a list of T cell receptor beta chains from one sample in a study of preoperative IRX-2 immunotherapy in early breast cancer. The table came from immunoSEQ multiplex PCR; TCRdb's copy has only in-frame clones and leaves some out. The table lists roughly 35,000 clones, 90% to 95% of them singletons, with around 6% in the top ten. Sample collection was performed from a patient treated with IRX-2 immunotherapy. All receptors come from a human donor with breast cancer. Both conserved end residues are trimmed from each CDR3.

TRBJ2-7 TRBV5-1 ASSLDFYEQY
TRBJ1-2 TRBV2 ASSTTNYGYT
TRBJ2-1 TRBV11-2 ASSYGVMRESTWEQF
TRBJ2-5 TRBV15 ATSRERGGRGTQY
TRBJ1-1 TRBV15 ATVNDRFRNTEAF
TRBJ2-7 TRBV29-1 SVDRDSSYEQY
TRBJ1-2 TRBV5-1 ASSLGRGRSNYGYT
TRBJ1-1 TRBV7-9 ASSLRTGGEAF
TRBJ2-7 TRBV7-3 ASSFRLAGEYEQY
TRBJ2-1 TRBV28 ASSPPIVNEQF
TRBJ1-6 TRBV6-1 ASSEPRGGGSYNSPLH
TRBJ2-7 TRBV18 ASSSQSPTTEQY
TRBJ2-1 TRBV7-9 ASSLKGRDEQF
TRBJ2-2 TRBV4-1 ASSPLAGSRTGELF
TRBJ2-3 TRBV30 AWSAGTGTGDTQY
TRBJ2-4 TRBV19 ASSMGTPWAKNIQY
TRBJ2-7 TRBV5-1 ASSLEGALEQY
TRBJ1-2 TRBV2 ASRATGTIYGYT
TRBJ2-1 TRBV2 ASSEPRDRGGYEQF
TRBJ1-2 TRBV5-1 ASSLNTGFGYT
TRBJ1-5 TRBV5-8 ASPPGAGQPQH
TRBJ1-2 TRBV6-1 ASTQDGFYGYT